The T cell receptor beta chain described here comes from a study of blood T cell repertoires in COVID-19. Study context: The study drew acute and convalescent COVID-19 samples from the United States, Italy and Spain. T cells, B-cell-depleted T cells, or PBMCs provided the cDNA or gDNA that served as material.

In the original workflow: Amplifying reference gene primers gave estimates of nucleated cell counts. Only in-frame clones appear in the TCRdb table, and some are missing; sequencing was by immunoSEQ multiplex PCR. The D gene and trimming were derived from the DNA, and the V and J assignments and clone size from that table. The sample carries over 250,000 clones, 65% to 90% recorded once. The sample was peripheral blood. This clonotype was obtained from a human donor in a cohort sampled during active COVID-19.

The chain's CDR3 is CASSSPRPGTGTGELFF. CDR3 coding DNA: TGTGCCAGCAGCTCCCCGAGGCCCGGGACAGGGACCGGGGAGCTGTTTTTT. The chain recombines TRBV7-8 with TRBJ2-2, with 9 nucleotides matching TRBD1. V shed 4 bases, J shed 5 bases, and the junction held 11 bases outside the gene matches. The CDR3 has 17 amino acids. Germline V CDR1 and CDR2: SGHVS, FQNEAQ.